Reported below is one TCR beta chain. Its antigen is undetermined. This record belongs to a study of shared clonotypes between healthy human individuals. Study-wide results and caveats: In the sorted subsets, rarefaction showed sequencing was incomplete despite large depth.

CD45RO negativity and positive selection for CCR7 defined naive CD8 cells, a population that excluded terminally differentiated effector memory CD45RA+ cells. In the original processing: Filtering differed, since immunoSEQ gave only junction sequences and no quality scores. Assay used: immunoSEQ multiplex PCR; TCRdb lists only in-frame clones, some missing. The V and J calls and clone size come from that table; D and trimming were worked out from the DNA. The table lists more than 2 million clones, about 94% of them singletons. Germline CDR1 and CDR2: SEHNR and FQNEAQ (reference sequence). V lost 4 bases, J lost 2 bases, and 20 bases lay in between. The CDR3 has 17 residues.

This TCR derives from a man aged 18 to 30 in good health. Sequencing was performed on naive CD8+ T cells sorted from blood. The rearrangement uses TRBV7-9 and TRBJ2-5; maybe TRBD2 (7 bases). CDR3 sequence reads: CASSSLTPQGGQETQYF. For the CDR3, the DNA is TGTGCCAGCAGCTCCCTTACTCCACAGGGAGGGCAAGAGACCCAGTACTTC.